This record looks at one T cell receptor (beta chain) sequence and its context. In the original analysis: By means of reference gene primer amplification, nucleated cell counts were estimated. Only in-frame clones appear in the TCRdb table, and some are missing; sequencing was by immunoSEQ multiplex PCR. That table supplies the V and J calls and clone size; D and trimming were determined from the DNA. Among roughly 87,000 clones listed, approximately 85% were seen once. The data are from a study of blood T cell repertoires in COVID-19. Study-wide context: Samples taken during acute and convalescent COVID-19 were collected in the United States, Italy and Spain.

The clonotype originates from a woman of 80 years or more with COVID-19, enrolled during active disease. Sequencing was done on a sample of peripheral blood.

CDR3 in amino acids: CASSQDLSSGLRTDTQYF. The CDR3 region has the DNA TGCGCCAGCAGCCAAGATTTAAGTAGCGGGTTACGCACAGATACGCAGTATTTT. The gene calls are TRBV4-3 and TRBJ2-3, with 7 bases identical to TRBD2. Germline V gene data show CDR1 as LGHNA and CDR2 as YSLEER. Germline trimming cut 0 bases from V and 1 base from J; bases unmatched to any gene: 10. The CDR3 contains 18 residues.